This note documents a single TCR beta chain sequence. Read sequence stops 3 residues before the CDR3 end, and the germline J gene provides the missing end. This specimen comes from a study of T cells in women clearing cervical HPV infection. V lost 0 bases to trimming and J lost 0 bases, with 12 bases between them. Germline CDR1 reads LGHNT; CDR2 reads FRNRAP. The CDR3 is made up of 18 amino acids. The assay was immunoSEQ multiplex PCR, and TCRdb's table has in-frame clones only and misses some. The sample totals roughly 24,000 clones. V gene TRBV12-5 combines with J gene TRBJ2-6, with D possibly matching TRBD2 (6 bases). The TCR originated in a woman aged 18 to 75 with a cervical HPV16 infection that either progressed to CIN3+ or cleared (not recorded which). The sample taken for sequencing was blood buffy coat. The CDR3 reads CASGLVLDGGSGANVLTF. The covered CDR3 bases are TGTGCTAGTGGTTTGGTCCTTGACGGGGGCTCTGGGGCCAACGTC.